This T cell receptor beta chain was sequenced during a study of T cell responses to AZD1222 COVID-19 vaccine. Points from the study as a whole: Rises in breadth and depth of Spike-specific TCRs came after two AZD1222 doses. Distributed over spike, vaccine-associated CD4 TCRs predominated at 160-218 and 743-854. The peak T cell response came first, and repertoires were sampled only after it.

In its sample, this clone was seen a few times. The antigen remains undetermined. In germline, CDR1 is SGHTS, CDR2 YDEGEE. This CDR3 is 14 amino acids long. V lost 4 bases and J 11 bases, leaving 21 bases between the germline ends. The assay was immunoSEQ multiplex PCR, and TCRdb's table has in-frame clones only and misses some. The repertoire holds 170,000 or so clones, with approximately 90% as singletons. The receptor comes from an adult in good health. The sequencing here drew on peripheral blood, taken on day 0 of AZD1222 vaccination. The chain employs TRBV5-8 and TRBJ1-1; D unclear. CDR3 sequence reads: CASSPRRLANTAFF. The CDR3 nucleotides read TGTGCCAGCAGCCCCCGTAGACTCGCCAACACGGCTTTCTTT.